This T cell receptor beta chain came from a study of Ad26.COV2.S vaccination and SARS-CoV-2 variants. Study-level background: Participants got Ad26.COV2.S intramuscularly, once or twice 56 days apart.

Per the germline V gene, CDR1 is SGHTA and CDR2 is FQGNSA. CDR3 length equals 16 residues. Trimming cost V 5 bases and J 6 bases; bases outside gene matches: 9. A remark on this clone: The antigen is not known.

Measured with immunoSEQ multiplex PCR; TCRdb has only the in-frame clones, and not every one. Among some 250,000 clones listed, 70% to 90% were seen once. Noted treatment: 15 to 20 received Ad26.COV2.S at low or high dose, single or two shots; 5 received placebo; per-sample allocation not given. After the first vaccine or placebo injection, samples were drawn on day 63. Overall study results and limits: Vaccine recipients posted higher spike-specific TCR breadth than their placebo counterparts.

The source was peripheral blood, collected in a trial of Ad26.COV2.S vaccine versus placebo. The J gene is TRBJ1-4, the V gene TRBV7-2, with 10 bases lining up with TRBD1. This TCR was sampled from a person between 18 and 59 years old who received the Ad26.COV2.S COVID-19 vaccine or a placebo. The DNA for the CDR3 is TGTGCCAGCAGCCGGACGGGGACAGGGGTTTATGAAAAACTGTTTTTT. Its protein product is CASSRTGTGVYEKLFF.